This T cell receptor (beta chain) stems from a study of blood T cells in healthy people across ages. The CDR3 runs to 18 residues. Losses at the gene ends were 5 bases for V and 5 bases for J; bases not matched to a gene: 18. The use of a sample-barcoded 5' primer and a J-beta primer mix characterized a second PCR of roughly 7 to 11 cycles. TCRdb passed the 5' RACE reads through MiXCR, listing each CDR3 protein once. The repertoire has roughly 1.6 million distinct CDR3 sequences, approximately 32% of them found once; the top ten carry approximately 11%. The TCR originated in a woman in her twenties or thirties in good health. The specimen was blood. The chain carries TRBV12-3 or TRBV12-4 and TRBJ2-1; TRBD2 aligns across 7 bases. The CDR3 DNA reads as TGTGCCAGCAGTACGCCGGGACGAGCGGGATCCATTCACAATGAGCAGTTCTTC. Translated, it gives CASSTPGRAGSIHNEQFF.